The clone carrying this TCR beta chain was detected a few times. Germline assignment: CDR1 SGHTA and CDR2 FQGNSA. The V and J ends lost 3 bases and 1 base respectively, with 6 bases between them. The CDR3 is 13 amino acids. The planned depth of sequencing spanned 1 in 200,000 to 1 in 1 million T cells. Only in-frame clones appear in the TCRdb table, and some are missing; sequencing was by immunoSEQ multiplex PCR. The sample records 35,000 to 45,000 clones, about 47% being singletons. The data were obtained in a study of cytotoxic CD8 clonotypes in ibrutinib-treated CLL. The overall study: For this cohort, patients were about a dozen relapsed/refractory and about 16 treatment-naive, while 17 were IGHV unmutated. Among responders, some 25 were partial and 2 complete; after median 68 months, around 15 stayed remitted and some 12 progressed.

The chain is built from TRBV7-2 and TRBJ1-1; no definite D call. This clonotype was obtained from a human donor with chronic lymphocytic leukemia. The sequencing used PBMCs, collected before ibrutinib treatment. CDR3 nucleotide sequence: TGTGCCAGCAGCTTTGATGGGAACACTGAAGCTTTCTTT. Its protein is CASSFDGNTEAFF.